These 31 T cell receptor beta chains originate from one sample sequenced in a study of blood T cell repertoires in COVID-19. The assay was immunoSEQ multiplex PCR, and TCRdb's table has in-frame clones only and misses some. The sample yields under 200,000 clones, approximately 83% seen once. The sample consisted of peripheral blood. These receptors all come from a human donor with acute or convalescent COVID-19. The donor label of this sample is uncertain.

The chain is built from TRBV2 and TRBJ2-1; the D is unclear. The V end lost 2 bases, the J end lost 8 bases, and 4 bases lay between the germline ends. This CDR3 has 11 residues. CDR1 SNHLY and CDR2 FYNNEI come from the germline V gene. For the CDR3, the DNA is TGTGCCAGCAGTGAACGGGATGAGCAGTTCTTC. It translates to CASSERDEQFF.

The CDR3 sequence is CSVDVSRGLTDTQYF. The CDR3, as DNA: TGCAGCGTTGACGTATCCAGGGGGCTCACAGATACGCAGTATTTT. V usage is TRBV29-1 and J usage is TRBJ2-3, with 8 bases fitting TRBD1. The CDR3 is 15 amino acids. V lost 3 bases and J lost 2; bases outside the gene matches: 7. CDR1 is SQVTM and CDR2 is ANQGSEA in the germline V gene.

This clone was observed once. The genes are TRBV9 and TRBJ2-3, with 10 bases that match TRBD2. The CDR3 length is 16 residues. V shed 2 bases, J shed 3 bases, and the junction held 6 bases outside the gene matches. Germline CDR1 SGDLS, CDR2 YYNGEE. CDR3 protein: CASSVGGAGGTDTQYF. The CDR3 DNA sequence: TGTGCCAGCAGCGTGGGTGGAGCGGGAGGGACAGATACGCAGTATTTT.

CDR3 coding DNA: TGTGCCAGCAGTGACTCGCCGGGACAGGGGGGGGCCGGGGAGCTGTTTTTT. It is translated as CASSDSPGQGGAGELFF. The chain carries TRBV25-1 and TRBJ2-2; 11 bases agree with TRBD1. From germline, CDR1 is MGHDK and CDR2 SYGVNS. The CDR3 is made up of 17 amino acids. With 3 bases clipped from V and 6 bases from J, the junction kept 9 bases outside the gene matches.

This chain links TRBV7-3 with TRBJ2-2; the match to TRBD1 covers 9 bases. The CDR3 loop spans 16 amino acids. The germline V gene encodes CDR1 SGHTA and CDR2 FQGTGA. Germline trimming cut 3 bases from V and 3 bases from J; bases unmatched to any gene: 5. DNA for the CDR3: TGTGCCAGCAGCTTGGGCAGGACAGGGGACACCGGGGAGCTGTTTTTT. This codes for CASSLGRTGDTGELFF. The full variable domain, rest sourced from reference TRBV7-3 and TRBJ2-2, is GAGVSQTPSNKVTEKGKYVELRCDPISGHTALYWYRQSLGQGPEFLIYFQGTGAADDSGLPNDRFFAVRPEGSVSTLKIQRTERGDSAVYLCASSLGRTGDTGELFFGEGSRLTVL.

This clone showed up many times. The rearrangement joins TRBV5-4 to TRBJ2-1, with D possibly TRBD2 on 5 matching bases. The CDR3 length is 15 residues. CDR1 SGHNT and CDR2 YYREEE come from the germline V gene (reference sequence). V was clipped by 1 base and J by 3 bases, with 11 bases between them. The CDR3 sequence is CASSLTSTYYNEQFF. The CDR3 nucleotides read TGTGCCAGCAGCTTGACTAGTACTTACTACAATGAGCAGTTCTTC.

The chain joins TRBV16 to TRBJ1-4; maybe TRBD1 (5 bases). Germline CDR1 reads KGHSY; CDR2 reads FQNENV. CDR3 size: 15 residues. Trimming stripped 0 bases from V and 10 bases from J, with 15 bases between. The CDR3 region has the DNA TGTGCCAGCAGCCAATCCGGGGGAACCCCGGGAAAACTGTTTTTT. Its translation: CASSQSGGTPGKLFF.

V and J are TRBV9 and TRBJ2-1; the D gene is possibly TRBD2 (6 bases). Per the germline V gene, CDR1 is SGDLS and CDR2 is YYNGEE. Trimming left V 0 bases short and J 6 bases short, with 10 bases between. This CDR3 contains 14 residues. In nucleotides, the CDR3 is TGTGCCAGCAGCGTAGGGGACTTAACCAATGAGCAGTTCTTC. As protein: CASSVGDLTNEQFF. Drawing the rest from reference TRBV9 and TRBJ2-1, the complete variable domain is DSGVTQTPKHLITATGQRVTLRCSPRSGDLSVYWYQQSLDQGLQFLIQYYNGEERAKGNILERFSAQQFPDLHSELNLSSLELGDSALYFCASSVGDLTNEQFFGPGTRLTVL.

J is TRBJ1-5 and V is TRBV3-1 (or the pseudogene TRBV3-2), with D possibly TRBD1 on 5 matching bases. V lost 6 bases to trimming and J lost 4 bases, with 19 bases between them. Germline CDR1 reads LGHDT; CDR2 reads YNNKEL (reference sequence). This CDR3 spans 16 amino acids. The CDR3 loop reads CASSYGPPGTNQPQHF. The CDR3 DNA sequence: TGTGCCAGCAGTTACGGGCCTCCCGGGACTAATCAGCCCCAGCATTTT.

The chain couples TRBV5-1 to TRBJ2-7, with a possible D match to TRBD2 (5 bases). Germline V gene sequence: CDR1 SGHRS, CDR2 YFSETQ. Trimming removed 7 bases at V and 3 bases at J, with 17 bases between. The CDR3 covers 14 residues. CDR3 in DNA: TGCGCCAGCTTACAAGGTCCGGGGAACTACGAGCAGTACTTC. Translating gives CASLQGPGNYEQYF.

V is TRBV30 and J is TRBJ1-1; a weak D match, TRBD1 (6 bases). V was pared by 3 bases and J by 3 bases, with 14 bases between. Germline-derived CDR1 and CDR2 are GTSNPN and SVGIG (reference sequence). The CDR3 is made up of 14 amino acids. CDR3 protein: CAWRTGLMDTEAFF. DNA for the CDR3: TGTGCCTGGAGAACAGGGTTAATGGACACTGAAGCTTTCTTT.

In DNA form, the CDR3 reads TGCGCCAGCGCAGACAGGCGCTATGGCTACACCTTC. It specifies CASADRRYGYTF. This chain uses TRBV4-1 with TRBJ1-2, with D perhaps TRBD1 (6 bases). The CDR3 spans 12 residues. Looked up from germline, CDR1 is MGHRA and CDR2 is YSYEKL. The V end lost 8 bases, the J end lost 4 bases, and 11 bases lay between the germline ends.

This CDR3 reads CASSIQGAEGANVLTF. In DNA form, the CDR3 reads TGCGCCAGCAGCATACAGGGGGCGGAGGGGGCCAACGTCCTGACTTTC. This chain joins TRBV5-1 and TRBJ2-6, with 9 bases matching TRBD1. The V and J ends lost 4 bases and 4 bases, in that order; junction bases with no gene match: 6. The CDR3 sequence is 16 residues long. The germline V gene has CDR1 SGHRS and CDR2 YFSETQ.

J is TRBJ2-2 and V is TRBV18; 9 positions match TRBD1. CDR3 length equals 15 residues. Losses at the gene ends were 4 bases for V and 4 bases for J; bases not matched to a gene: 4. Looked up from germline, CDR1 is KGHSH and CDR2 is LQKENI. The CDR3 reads CASSLGTGSTGELFF. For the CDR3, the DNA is TGTGCCAGCTCACTCGGGACAGGGAGCACCGGGGAGCTGTTTTTT. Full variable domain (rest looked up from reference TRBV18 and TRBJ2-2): NAGVMQNPRHLVRRRGQEARLRCSPMKGHSHVYWYRQLPEEGLKFMVYLQKENIIDESGMPKERFSAEFPKEGPSILRIQQVVRGDSAAYFCASSLGTGSTGELFFGEGSRLTVL.

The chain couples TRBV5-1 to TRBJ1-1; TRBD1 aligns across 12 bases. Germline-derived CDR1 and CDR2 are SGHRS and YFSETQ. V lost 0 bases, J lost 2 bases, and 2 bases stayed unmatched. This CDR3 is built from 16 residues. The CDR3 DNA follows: TGCGCCAGCAGCTTGGGGGACAGGGGGCGTAACACTGAAGCTTTCTTT. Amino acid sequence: CASSLGDRGRNTEAFF.

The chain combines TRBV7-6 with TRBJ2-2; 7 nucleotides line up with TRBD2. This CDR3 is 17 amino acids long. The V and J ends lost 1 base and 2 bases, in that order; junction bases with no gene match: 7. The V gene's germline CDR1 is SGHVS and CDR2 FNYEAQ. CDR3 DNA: TGTGCCAGCAGCTTAGTGACGGGGGGTTACAACACCGGGGAGCTGTTTTTT. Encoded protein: CASSLVTGGYNTGELFF.

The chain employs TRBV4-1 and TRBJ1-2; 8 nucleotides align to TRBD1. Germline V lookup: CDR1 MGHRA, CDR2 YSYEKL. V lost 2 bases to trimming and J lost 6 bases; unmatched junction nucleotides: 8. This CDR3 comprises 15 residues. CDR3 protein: CASSQPDRGGHGYTF. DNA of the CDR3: TGCGCCAGCAGCCAACCAGACAGGGGAGGACATGGCTACACCTTC.

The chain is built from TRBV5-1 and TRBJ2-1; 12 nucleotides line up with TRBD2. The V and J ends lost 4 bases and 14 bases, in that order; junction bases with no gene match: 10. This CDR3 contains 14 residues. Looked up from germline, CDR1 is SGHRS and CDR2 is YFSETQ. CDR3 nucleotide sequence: TGCGCCAGCAGCCCCGGAGAACTAGCGGGAGGCAAGTTCTTC. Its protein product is CASSPGELAGGKFF. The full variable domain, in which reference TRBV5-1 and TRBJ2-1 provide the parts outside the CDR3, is KAGVTQTPRYLIKTRGQQVTLSCSPISGHRSVSWYQQTPGQGLQFLFEYFSETQRNKGNFPGRFSGRQFSNSRSEMNVSTLELGDSALYLCASSPGELAGGKFFGPGTRLTVL.

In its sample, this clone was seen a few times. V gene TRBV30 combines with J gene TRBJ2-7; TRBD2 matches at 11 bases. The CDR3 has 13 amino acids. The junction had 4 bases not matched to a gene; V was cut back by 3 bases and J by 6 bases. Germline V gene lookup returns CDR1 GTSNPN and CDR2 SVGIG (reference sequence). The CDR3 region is CAWRLAGGREQYF. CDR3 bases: TGTGCCTGGAGGCTAGCGGGGGGACGCGAGCAGTACTTC.

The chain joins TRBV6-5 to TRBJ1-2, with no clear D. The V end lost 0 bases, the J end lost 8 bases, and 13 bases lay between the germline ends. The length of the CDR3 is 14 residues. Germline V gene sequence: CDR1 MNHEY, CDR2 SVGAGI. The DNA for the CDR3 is TGTGCCAGCAGTTACTCGTCCCAGTCTTGGGGCTACACCTTC. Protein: CASSYSSQSWGYTF.

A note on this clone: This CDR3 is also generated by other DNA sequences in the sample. CDR3 in DNA: TGCGCCAGCAGCGTGACCGGAGCGAACACCGGGGAGCTGTTTTTT. Protein: CASSVTGANTGELFF. The chain couples TRBV5-1 to TRBJ2-2; D remains ambiguous. CDR3 length equals 15 residues. Germline V gene data show CDR1 as SGHRS and CDR2 as YFSETQ. V lost 4 bases to trimming and J lost 0 bases, with 10 bases between them.

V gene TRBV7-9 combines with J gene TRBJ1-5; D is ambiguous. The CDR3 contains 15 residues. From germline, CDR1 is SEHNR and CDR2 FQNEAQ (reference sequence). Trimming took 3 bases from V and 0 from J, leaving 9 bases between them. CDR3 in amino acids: CASSLGEYSNQPQHF. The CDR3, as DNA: TGTGCCAGCAGCTTGGGCGAGTATAGCAATCAGCCCCAGCATTTT.

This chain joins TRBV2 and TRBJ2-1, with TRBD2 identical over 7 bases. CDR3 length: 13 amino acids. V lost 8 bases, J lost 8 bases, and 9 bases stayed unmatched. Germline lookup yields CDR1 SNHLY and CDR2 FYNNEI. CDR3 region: CASLEERGDEQFF. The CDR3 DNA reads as TGTGCCAGCTTAGAGGAGCGGGGCGATGAGCAGTTCTTC.

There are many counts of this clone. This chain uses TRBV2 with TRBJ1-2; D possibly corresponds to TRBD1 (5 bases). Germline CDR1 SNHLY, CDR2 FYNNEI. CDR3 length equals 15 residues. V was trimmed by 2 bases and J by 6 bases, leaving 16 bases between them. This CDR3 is CASSESALRGNGYTF. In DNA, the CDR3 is TGTGCCAGCAGTGAATCAGCCCTCCGGGGGAATGGCTACACCTTC.

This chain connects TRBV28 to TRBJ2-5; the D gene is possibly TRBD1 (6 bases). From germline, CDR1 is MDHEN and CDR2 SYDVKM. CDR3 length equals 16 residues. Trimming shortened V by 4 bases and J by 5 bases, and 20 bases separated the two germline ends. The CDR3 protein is CASSWGHGAKEETQYF. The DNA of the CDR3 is TGTGCCAGCAGTTGGGGACACGGGGCGAAGGAGGAGACCCAGTACTTC.

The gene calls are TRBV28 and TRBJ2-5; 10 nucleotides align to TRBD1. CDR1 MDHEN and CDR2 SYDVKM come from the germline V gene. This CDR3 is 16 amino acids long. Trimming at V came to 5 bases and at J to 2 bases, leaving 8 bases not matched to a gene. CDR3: CASSPRQGARQETQYF. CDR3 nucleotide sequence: TGTGCCAGCAGTCCCCGACAGGGGGCGCGGCAAGAGACCCAGTACTTC.

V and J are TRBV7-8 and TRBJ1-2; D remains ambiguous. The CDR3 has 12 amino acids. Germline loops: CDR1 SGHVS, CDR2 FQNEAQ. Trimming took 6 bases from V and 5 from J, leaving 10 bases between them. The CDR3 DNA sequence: TGTGCCAGCAGTCCAGAGGAATATGGCTACACCTTC. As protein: CASSPEEYGYTF. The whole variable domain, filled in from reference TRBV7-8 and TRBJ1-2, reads GAGVSQSPRYKVAKRGQDVALRCDPISGHVSLFWYQQALGQGPEFLTYFQNEAQLDKSGLPSDRFFAERPEGSVSTLKIQRTQQEDSAVYLCASSPEEYGYTFGSGTRLTVV.

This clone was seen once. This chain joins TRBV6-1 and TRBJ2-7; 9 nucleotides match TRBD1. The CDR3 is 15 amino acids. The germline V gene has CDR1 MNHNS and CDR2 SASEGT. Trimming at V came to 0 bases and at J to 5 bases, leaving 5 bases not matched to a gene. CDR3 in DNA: TGTGCCAGCAGTGAAGCGGGTGGGACAGGGCACGAGCAGTACTTC. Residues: CASSEAGGTGHEQYF.

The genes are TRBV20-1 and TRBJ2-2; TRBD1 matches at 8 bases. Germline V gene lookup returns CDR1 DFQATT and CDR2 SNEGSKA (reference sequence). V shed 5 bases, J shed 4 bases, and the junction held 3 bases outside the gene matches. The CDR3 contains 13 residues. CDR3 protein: CSARGQGTGELFF. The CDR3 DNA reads TGCAGTGCTCGTGGACAGGGCACCGGGGAGCTGTTTTTT.

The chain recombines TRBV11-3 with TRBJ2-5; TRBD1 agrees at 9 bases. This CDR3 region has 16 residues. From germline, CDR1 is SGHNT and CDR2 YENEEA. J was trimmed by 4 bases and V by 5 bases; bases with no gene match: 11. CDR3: CASSLRLGQGAETQYF. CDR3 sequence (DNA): TGTGCCAGCAGCCTTCGCTTGGGACAGGGAGCAGAGACCCAGTACTTC.

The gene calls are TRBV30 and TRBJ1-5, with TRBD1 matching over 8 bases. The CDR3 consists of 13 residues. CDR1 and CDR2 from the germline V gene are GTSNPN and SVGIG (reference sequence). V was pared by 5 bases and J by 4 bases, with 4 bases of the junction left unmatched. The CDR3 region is CAWGQGANQPQHF. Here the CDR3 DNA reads TGTGCCTGGGGGCAGGGGGCGAATCAGCCCCAGCATTTT.